This TCR beta chain was captured in a study of T cells after yellow fever vaccination. Overall study findings and caveats: Post-booster samples contained most primary-vaccination clones (roughly 96% CD4, roughly 88% CD8).

This clonotype was found a few times. Antigen specificity is unknown. Production of TCR cDNA was by 5'RACE template switching, which also added a universal primer site and UMIs. TCRdb called the 5' RACE reads again in MiXCR, with one record for every CDR3 protein. The sample lists about 260,000 distinct CDR3 sequences, under 15% occurring once. This specimen consisted of CD4+ T cells sorted from PBMCs, obtained 45 days after the yellow fever booster vaccination. This clonotype originated in a man in his thirties or forties who received the YFV17D yellow fever vaccine.

CDR3 sequence: CASSEIWGSEAFF. Written as DNA, the CDR3 is TGTGCCAGCAGTGAAATATGGGGGAGTGAAGCTTTCTTT. The V call is TRBV6-1, the J call TRBJ1-1; D is perhaps TRBD1 (5 bases). Germline lookup yields CDR1 MNHNS and CDR2 SASEGT. This CDR3 comprises 13 residues. V gave up 2 bases and J gave up 7 bases, with 11 bases separating them.